The T cell receptor beta chain described here comes from a study of T cells in Graves' hyperthyroidism and ophthalmopathy. Looked up from germline, CDR1 is MNHEY and CDR2 is SVGAGI. Losses at the gene ends were 4 bases for V and 4 bases for J; bases not matched to a gene: 5. This CDR3 has 15 amino acids. Overall study findings and caveats: Classification by a 13 V-J model distinguished ophthalmopathy from stable hyperthyroidism.

The source material, RNA transcripts, was used to amplify TCR beta CDR3 regions. The HTBI primer set was used in a first-round RT-PCR of the TCR CDR3. TCRdb re-called the multiplex PCR reads with MiXCR, one entry per CDR3 protein. The data hold about 740,000 distinct CDR3 sequences, with less than 15% observed a single time. This clonotype was seen only a few times. Its antigen is unknown. The sample taken for sequencing was blood. The V and J genes are TRBV6-5 and TRBJ2-1; 9 nucleotides align to TRBD2. The TCR was taken from a woman aged 18-35 years with Graves' hyperthyroidism. The CDR3 DNA reads TGTGCCAGCAGTTCCGGACTAGCGCCTTACAATGAGCAGTTCTTC. Protein: CASSSGLAPYNEQFF.